These 20 T cell receptor beta chains came from one sample sequenced in a study of T-cell memory formation after mild COVID-19. TCRdb re-analysed the 5' RACE reads in MiXCR, keeping a single row per CDR3 protein. The profile shows 550,000 to 700,000 distinct CDR3 sequences, approximately 15% of them singletons. Sequenced sample: PBMCs or a T cell subset sorted from them (not recorded which). The source of these receptors is an adult woman who had mild COVID-19 (a few samples of this study predate the infection). Cell type and time point are not known.

The chain links TRBV25-1 to TRBJ2-2, with 8 bases identical to TRBD1. The CDR3 consists of 15 residues. Germline V gives CDR1 MGHDK, CDR2 SYGVNS. V was pared by 3 bases and J by 4 bases, with 4 bases of the junction left unmatched. Written as DNA, the CDR3 is TGTGCCAGCAGTGAGGGACAGGCTACCACCGGGGAGCTGTTTTTT. As protein: CASSEGQATTGELFF. The complete variable domain, with remaining parts taken from reference TRBV25-1 and TRBJ2-2, reads EADIYQTPRYLVIGTGKKITLECSQTMGHDKMYWYQQDPGMELHLIHYSYGVNSTEKGDLSSESTVSRIRTEHFPLTLESARPSHTSQYLCASSEGQATTGELFFGEGSRLTVL.

The chain joins TRBV6-2 or TRBV6-3 to TRBJ2-1, with D tentatively TRBD2 (5 bases). This CDR3 is 14 amino acids long. V lost 5 bases to trimming and J lost 8 bases, with 16 bases between them. Germline V gene sequence: CDR1 MNHEY, CDR2 SVGEGT. The CDR3 DNA is TGTGCCAGCAGTCGATTTATCCAGAGGGATGAGCAGTTCTTC. Amino acid sequence: CASSRFIQRDEQFF.

The chain carries TRBV7-2 and TRBJ2-1, with 9 bases lining up with TRBD1. Germline CDR1 and CDR2: SGHTA and FQGNSA. V lost 1 base to trimming and J lost 2 bases; unmatched junction nucleotides: 3. The CDR3 is made up of 16 amino acids. The chain's CDR3 is CASSLGYRGPYNEQFF. CDR3 coding DNA: TGTGCCAGCAGCTTAGGGTACAGGGGGCCCTACAATGAGCAGTTCTTC.

The genes are TRBV27 and TRBJ2-3, with TRBD2 matching 12 bases. This CDR3 is 17 amino acids long. Unmatched junction bases numbered 3, after V lost 1 base and J lost 1 base. The germline CDR1 and CDR2 sequences are MNHEY and SMNVEV (reference sequence). The CDR3 here is CASSLWTSGDGTDTQYF. CDR3 nucleotides: TGTGCCAGCAGTTTATGGACTAGCGGGGATGGCACAGATACGCAGTATTTT.

This rearrangement joins TRBV15 to TRBJ1-5; 9 bases agree with TRBD1. There are 15 residues in the CDR3. Germline trimming cut 2 bases from V and 2 bases from J; bases unmatched to any gene: 1. The germline gives CDR1 LNHNV, CDR2 YYDKDF (reference sequence). The CDR3 region has the DNA TGTGCCACCAGCAGAAGGACAGGGGGCAATCAGCCCCAGCATTTT. Its translation: CATSRRTGGNQPQHF.

This chain joins TRBV7-9 and TRBJ2-1, with TRBD2 as a possible D gene (6 bases). CDR3 length: 14 amino acids. Trimming left V 4 bases short and J 4 bases short, with 11 bases between. Germline V CDR1 and CDR2: SEHNR, FQNEAQ (reference sequence). In nucleotides, the CDR3 is TGTGCCAGCAGCTGGCCTAGCGTGTACAATGAGCAGTTCTTC. It codes for CASSWPSVYNEQFF. Complete variable domain (other parts from reference TRBV7-9 and TRBJ2-1): DTGVSQNPRHKITKRGQNVTFRCDPISEHNRLYWYRQTLGQGPEFLTYFQNEAQLEKSRLLSDRFSAERPKGSFSTLEIQRTEQGDSAMYLCASSWPSVYNEQFFGPGTRLTVL.

This clonotype was recorded at least ten times. The chain is built from TRBV5-1 and TRBJ2-5, with 9 nucleotides matching TRBD1. V trimming: 5 bases; J trimming: 5 bases; junction bases outside the gene matches: 4. Germline V gene data show CDR1 as SGHRS and CDR2 as YFSETQ. The CDR3 loop spans 13 amino acids. The CDR3 loop reads CASSYRGQETQYF. The CDR3 region has the DNA TGCGCCAGCAGTTACAGGGGGCAGGAGACCCAGTACTTC.

V and J are TRBV5-4 and TRBJ2-4; TRBD1 matches at 9 bases. The CDR3 runs to 16 residues. Germline V gene data show CDR1 as SGHNT and CDR2 as YYREEE (reference sequence). The J segment lost 2 bases and the V segment lost 5 bases, leaving 8 bases of the junction unmatched. This CDR3 reads CASSHRDRDSKNIQYF. The CDR3 DNA follows: TGTGCCAGCAGTCACCGGGACAGGGATTCCAAAAACATTCAGTACTTC.

Ten or more counts support this clonotype. The rearrangement uses TRBV29-1 and TRBJ2-6, with a tentative D call TRBD2 (6 bases). The V gene lost 4 bases and the J gene lost 2 bases, with 9 bases spanning the gap. Germline lookup yields CDR1 SQVTM and CDR2 ANQGSEA. This CDR3 is built from 14 residues. The CDR3 coding sequence is TGCAGCGTTGTGGAGGGGCCTGGGGCCAACGTCCTGACTTTC. As protein: CSVVEGPGANVLTF.

J is TRBJ1-1 and V is TRBV9; 7 bases fit TRBD1. The J segment lost 7 bases and the V segment lost 2 bases, leaving 8 bases of the junction unmatched. Germline values: CDR1 SGDLS, CDR2 YYNGEE. This CDR3 is 14 amino acids long. In nucleotides, the CDR3 is TGTGCCAGCAGCGTCCTGACAGGGACCGATGAAGCTTTCTTT. Translating it yields CASSVLTGTDEAFF. Supplemented by reference TRBV9 and TRBJ1-1, the full variable domain reads DSGVTQTPKHLITATGQRVTLRCSPRSGDLSVYWYQQSLDQGLQFLIQYYNGEERAKGNILERFSAQQFPDLHSELNLSSLELGDSALYFCASSVLTGTDEAFFGQGTRLTVV.

The chain is built from TRBV28 and TRBJ1-1; D not resolved. Germline loops: CDR1 MDHEN, CDR2 SYDVKM. Between the trimmed V and J ends, which lost 6 bases and 4 bases, there was a span of 18 bases. The CDR3 totals 15 residues. The CDR3 DNA follows: TGTGCCAGCAGCCCCCTTAGCCAAATGGGCACTGAAGCTTTCTTT. Amino acid sequence: CASSPLSQMGTEAFF.

As regards this clonotype: The junction departs from germline at one end; a sequencing error may be responsible. The chain combines TRBV7-9 with TRBJ2-4; TRBD2 is a possible D gene (5 bases). CDR1 is SEHNR, CDR2 FQNEAQ, per germline (reference sequence). The CDR3 has 17 amino acids. The CDR3 is CASTLAPSQLAKNIQYF. CDR3 nucleotides: TGTGCCAGCACCTTAGCTCCTAGCCAACTAGCCAAAAACATTCAGTACTTC.

This clonotype was observed a handful of times. The chain is built from TRBV4-1 and TRBJ2-6; a possible D gene is TRBD1 (5 bases). V was pared by 1 base and J by 2 bases, with 18 bases between. Germline lookup yields CDR1 MGHRA and CDR2 YSYEKL. The CDR3 contains 19 residues. CDR3 region: CASSQGPGSSPAGANVLTF. The CDR3 nucleotides are TGCGCCAGCAGCCAAGGCCCAGGGTCCTCCCCAGCTGGGGCCAACGTCCTGACTTTC.

The chain links TRBV19 to TRBJ2-7, with TRBD2 matching 8 bases. The V segment lost 2 bases and the J segment 2 bases; nucleotides outside the gene matches: 5. Germline-derived CDR1 and CDR2 are LNHDA and SQIVND (reference sequence). The CDR3 extends over 15 amino acids. The chain's CDR3 is CASSIFGLATYEQYF. CDR3 in DNA: TGTGCCAGTAGTATATTCGGACTAGCAACCTACGAGCAGTACTTC.

V and J are TRBV28 and TRBJ2-5; 7 bases are a match to TRBD1. Germline CDR1 is MDHEN and CDR2 is SYDVKM. Germline trimming cut 5 bases from V and 2 bases from J; bases unmatched to any gene: 11. This CDR3 is 16 amino acids long. The CDR3 region has the DNA TGTGCCAGCAGTCGTTTAACTCCGGGACAGCAAGAGACCCAGTACTTC. Its translation is CASSRLTPGQQETQYF.

This chain links TRBV24-1 with TRBJ2-3; no clear D. From germline, CDR1 is KGHDR and CDR2 SFDVKD. V lost 3 bases to trimming and J lost 4 bases, with 4 bases between them. The CDR3 extends over 12 amino acids. CDR3 nucleotides: TGTGCCACCAGTGATCCGTCAGATACGCAGTATTTT. Translating it yields CATSDPSDTQYF.

The rearrangement joins TRBV2 to TRBJ2-1, with a possible D match to TRBD2 (5 bases). This CDR3 has 15 amino acids. Germline values: CDR1 SNHLY, CDR2 FYNNEI. Trimming took 7 bases from V and 1 from J, leaving 14 bases between them. CDR3 bases: TGTGCCAGCACCGGCCTACTAGGATCCTACAATGAGCAGTTCTTC. Translation gives CASTGLLGSYNEQFF.

The rearrangement links TRBV12-3 or TRBV12-4 to TRBJ1-2; D not resolved. V lost 6 bases and J lost 3, with 11 bases in between. The CDR3 covers 13 residues. The CDR3 DNA is TGTGCCAGCAGGACGGACGGATACTATGGCTACACCTTC. It specifies CASRTDGYYGYTF.

This rearrangement joins TRBV4-2 to TRBJ1-2; no reliable D call. The CDR3 covers 15 residues. Per germline, CDR1 LGHNA and CDR2 YNFKEQ. The ends were cut back, 1 base at V and 4 bases at J, with 13 bases in the middle. The CDR3 DNA follows: TGTGCCAGCAGCCAAGGCGCCCAGGAGTCCTATGGCTACACCTTC. Its translation is CASSQGAQESYGYTF.

This chain links TRBV25-1 with TRBJ2-2; 7 positions match TRBD1. V dropped 6 bases and J dropped 2; count of bases not matched to a gene: 6. The CDR3 loop spans 15 amino acids. CDR1 MGHDK and CDR2 SYGVNS come from the germline V gene. The CDR3: CASSDRAFNTGELFF. The CDR3 DNA is TGTGCCAGCAGCGACAGGGCCTTCAACACCGGGGAGCTGTTTTTT.